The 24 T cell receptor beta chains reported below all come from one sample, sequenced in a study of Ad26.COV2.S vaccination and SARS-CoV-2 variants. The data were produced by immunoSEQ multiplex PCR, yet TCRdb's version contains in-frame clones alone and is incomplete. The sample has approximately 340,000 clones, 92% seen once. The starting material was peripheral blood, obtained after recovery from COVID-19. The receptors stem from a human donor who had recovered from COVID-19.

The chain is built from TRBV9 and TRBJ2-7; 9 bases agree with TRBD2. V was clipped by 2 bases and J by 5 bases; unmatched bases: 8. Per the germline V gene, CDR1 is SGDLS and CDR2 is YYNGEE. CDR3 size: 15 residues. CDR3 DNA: TGTGCCAGCAGCGTTTCCGGGACTAGCCCCCACGAGCAGTACTTC. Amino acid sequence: CASSVSGTSPHEQYF.

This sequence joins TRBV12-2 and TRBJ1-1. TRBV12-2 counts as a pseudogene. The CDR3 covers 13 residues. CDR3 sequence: CASLPGGGIQAFF. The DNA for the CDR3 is TGTGCAAGTCTCCCCGGGGGAGGGATTCAAGCTTTCTTT.

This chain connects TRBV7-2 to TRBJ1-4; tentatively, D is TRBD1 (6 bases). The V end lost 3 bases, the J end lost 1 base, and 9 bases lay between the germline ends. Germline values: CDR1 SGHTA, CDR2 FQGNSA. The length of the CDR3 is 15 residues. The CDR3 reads CASSLWGQTNEKLFF. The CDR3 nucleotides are TGTGCCAGCAGCTTGTGGGGACAAACTAATGAAAAACTGTTTTTT.

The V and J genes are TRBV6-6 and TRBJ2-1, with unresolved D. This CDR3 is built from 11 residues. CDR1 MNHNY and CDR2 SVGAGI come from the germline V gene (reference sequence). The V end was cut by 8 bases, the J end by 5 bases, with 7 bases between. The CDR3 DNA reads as TGTGCCAGCCTTACAAACAATGAGCAGTTCTTC. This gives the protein CASLTNNEQFF.

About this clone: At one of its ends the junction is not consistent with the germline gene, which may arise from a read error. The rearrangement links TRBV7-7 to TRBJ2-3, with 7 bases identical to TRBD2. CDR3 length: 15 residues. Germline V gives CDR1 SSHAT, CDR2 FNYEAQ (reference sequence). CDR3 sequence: CASSEGRGPPDTQYF. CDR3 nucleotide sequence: TGTGCTAGCAGCGAGGGGAGGGGACCCCCAGATACGCAGTATTTT.

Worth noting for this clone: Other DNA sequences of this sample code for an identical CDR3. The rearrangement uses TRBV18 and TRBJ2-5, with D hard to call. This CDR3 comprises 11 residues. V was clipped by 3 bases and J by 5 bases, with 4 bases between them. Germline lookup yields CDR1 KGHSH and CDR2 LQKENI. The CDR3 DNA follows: TGTGCCAGCTCACCGGGGGAGACCCAGTACTTC. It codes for CASSPGETQYF.

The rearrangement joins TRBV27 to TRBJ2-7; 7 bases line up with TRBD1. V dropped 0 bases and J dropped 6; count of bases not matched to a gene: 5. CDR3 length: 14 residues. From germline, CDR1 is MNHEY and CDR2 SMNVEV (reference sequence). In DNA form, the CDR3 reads TGTGCCAGCAGTTTATCTCAGGGGGTGGGCGAGCAGTACTTC. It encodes CASSLSQGVGEQYF.

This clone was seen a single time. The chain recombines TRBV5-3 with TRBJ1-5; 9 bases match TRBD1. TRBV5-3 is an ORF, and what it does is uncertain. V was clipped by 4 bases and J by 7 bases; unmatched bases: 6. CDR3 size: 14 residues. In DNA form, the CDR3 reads TGTGCCAGAAGCCGGGGACAGGGACGGCAGCCCCAGCATTTT. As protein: CARSRGQGRQPQHF.

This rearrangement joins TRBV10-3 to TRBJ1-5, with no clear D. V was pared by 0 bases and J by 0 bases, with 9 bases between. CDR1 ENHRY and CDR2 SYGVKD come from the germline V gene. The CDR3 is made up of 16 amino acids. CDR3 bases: TGTGCCATCAGTGAGTCGATCAAATATAGCAATCAGCCCCAGCATTTT. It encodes CAISESIKYSNQPQHF.

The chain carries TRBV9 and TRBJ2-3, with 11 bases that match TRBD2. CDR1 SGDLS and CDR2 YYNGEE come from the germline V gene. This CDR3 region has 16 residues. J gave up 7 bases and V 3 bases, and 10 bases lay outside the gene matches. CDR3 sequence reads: CASSAGLAEGLNTQYF. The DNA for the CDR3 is TGTGCCAGCAGCGCGGGACTAGCGGAGGGGTTGAATACGCAGTATTTT.

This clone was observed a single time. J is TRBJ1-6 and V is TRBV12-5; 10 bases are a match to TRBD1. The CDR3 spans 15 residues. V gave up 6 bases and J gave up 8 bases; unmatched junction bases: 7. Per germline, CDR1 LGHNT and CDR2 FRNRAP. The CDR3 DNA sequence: TGTGCTAGTGGAAAGGGACAGGGGATGGATTCACCCCTCCACTTT. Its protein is CASGKGQGMDSPLHF.

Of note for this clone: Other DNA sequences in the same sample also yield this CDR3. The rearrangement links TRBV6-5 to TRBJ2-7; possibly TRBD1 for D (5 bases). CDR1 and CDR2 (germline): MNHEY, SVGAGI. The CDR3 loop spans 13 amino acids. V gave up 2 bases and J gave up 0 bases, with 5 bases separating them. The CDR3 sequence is CASSYRGSYEQYF. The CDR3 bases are TGTGCCAGCAGTTACAGGGGCTCCTACGAGCAGTACTTC.

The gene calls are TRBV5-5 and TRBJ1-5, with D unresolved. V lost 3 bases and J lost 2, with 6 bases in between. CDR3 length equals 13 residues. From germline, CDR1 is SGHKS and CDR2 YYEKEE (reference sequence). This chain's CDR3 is CASSYTGNQPQHF. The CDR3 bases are TGTGCCAGCAGCTATACAGGCAATCAGCCCCAGCATTTT.

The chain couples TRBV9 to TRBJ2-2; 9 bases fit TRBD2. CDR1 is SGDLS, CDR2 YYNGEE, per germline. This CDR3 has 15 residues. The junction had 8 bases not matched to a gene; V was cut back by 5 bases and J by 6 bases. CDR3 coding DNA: TGTGCCAGCAGAGGGACTAGCTTAATCGCCGGGGAGCTGTTTTTT. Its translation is CASRGTSLIAGELFF.

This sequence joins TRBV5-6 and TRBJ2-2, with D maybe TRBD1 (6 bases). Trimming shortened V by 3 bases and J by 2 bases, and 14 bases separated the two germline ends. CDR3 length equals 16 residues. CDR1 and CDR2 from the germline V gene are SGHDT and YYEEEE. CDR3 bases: TGTGCCAGCAGCTCTAAAAGGACAGACAACACCGGGGAGCTGTTTTTT. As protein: CASSSKRTDNTGELFF.

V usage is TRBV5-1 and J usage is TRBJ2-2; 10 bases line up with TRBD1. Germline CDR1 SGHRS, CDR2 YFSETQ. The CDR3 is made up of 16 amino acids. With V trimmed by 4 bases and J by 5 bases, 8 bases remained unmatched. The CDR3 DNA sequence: TGCGCCAGCAGCCTAAGGACAGGGGGACGGACCGGGGAGCTGTTTTTT. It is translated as CASSLRTGGRTGELFF.

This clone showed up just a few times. The CDR3 region is CASTSGAIQYF. CDR3 nucleotide sequence: TGTGCCAGCACCTCCGGGGCCATTCAGTACTTC. The genes are TRBV7-2 and TRBJ2-4; D is perhaps TRBD1 or TRBD2 (5 bases each). The CDR3 runs to 11 residues. V was trimmed by 7 bases and J by 9 bases, leaving 10 bases between them. The V gene's germline CDR1 is SGHTA and CDR2 FQGNSA.

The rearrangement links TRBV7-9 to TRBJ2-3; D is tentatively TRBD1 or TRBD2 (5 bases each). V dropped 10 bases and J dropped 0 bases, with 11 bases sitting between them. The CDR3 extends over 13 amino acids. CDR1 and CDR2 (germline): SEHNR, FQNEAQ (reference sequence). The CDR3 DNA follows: TGTGCCACCCCGGGACCAAGCACAGATACGCAGTATTTT. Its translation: CATPGPSTDTQYF.

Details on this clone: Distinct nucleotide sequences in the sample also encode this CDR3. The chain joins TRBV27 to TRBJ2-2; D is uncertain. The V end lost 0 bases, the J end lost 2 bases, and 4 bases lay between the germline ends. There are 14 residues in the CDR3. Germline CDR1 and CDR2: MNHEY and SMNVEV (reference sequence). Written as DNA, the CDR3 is TGTGCCAGCAGTTTATCAGTCAACACCGGGGAGCTGTTTTTT. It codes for CASSLSVNTGELFF.

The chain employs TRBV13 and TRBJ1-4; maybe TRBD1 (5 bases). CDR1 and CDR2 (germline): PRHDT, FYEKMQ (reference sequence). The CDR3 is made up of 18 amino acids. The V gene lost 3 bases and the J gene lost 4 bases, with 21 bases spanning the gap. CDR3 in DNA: TGTGCCAGCAGCTTCTACTCTTCAGGGATTTTAAGTAATGAAAAACTGTTTTTT. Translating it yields CASSFYSSGILSNEKLFF.

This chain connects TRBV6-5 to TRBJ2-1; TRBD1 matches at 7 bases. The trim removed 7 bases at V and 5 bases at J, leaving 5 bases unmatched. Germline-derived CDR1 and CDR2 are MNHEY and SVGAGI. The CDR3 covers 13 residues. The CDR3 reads CASTRGRDNEQFF. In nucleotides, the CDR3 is TGTGCCAGCACGAGGGGGCGAGACAATGAGCAGTTCTTC.

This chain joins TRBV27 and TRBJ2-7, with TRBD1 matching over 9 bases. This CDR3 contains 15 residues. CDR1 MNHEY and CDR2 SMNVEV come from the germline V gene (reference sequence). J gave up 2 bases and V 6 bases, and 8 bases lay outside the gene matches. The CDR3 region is CASSKRGTGTYEQYF. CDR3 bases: TGTGCCAGCAGCAAAAGGGGGACAGGGACCTACGAGCAGTACTTC.

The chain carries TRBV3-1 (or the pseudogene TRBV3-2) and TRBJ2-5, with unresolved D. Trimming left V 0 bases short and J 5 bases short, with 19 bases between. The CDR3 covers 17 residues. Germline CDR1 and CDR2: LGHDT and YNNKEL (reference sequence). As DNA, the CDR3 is TGTGCCAGCAGCCAAGATAGAGTAGCCATAGCCTCGGAGACCCAGTACTTC. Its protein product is CASSQDRVAIASETQYF.

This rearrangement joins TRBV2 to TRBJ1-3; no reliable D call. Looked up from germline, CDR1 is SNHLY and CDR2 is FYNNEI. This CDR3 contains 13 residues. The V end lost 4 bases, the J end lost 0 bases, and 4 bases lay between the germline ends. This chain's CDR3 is CASSVDSGNTIYF. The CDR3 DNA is TGTGCCAGCAGTGTTGACTCTGGAAACACCATATATTTT. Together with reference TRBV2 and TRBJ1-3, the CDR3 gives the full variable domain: EPEVTQTPSHQVTQMGQEVILRCVPISNHLYFYWYRQILGQKVEFLVSFYNNEISEKSEIFDDQFSVERPDGSNFTLKIRSTKLEDSAMYFCASSVDSGNTIYFGEGSWLTVV.